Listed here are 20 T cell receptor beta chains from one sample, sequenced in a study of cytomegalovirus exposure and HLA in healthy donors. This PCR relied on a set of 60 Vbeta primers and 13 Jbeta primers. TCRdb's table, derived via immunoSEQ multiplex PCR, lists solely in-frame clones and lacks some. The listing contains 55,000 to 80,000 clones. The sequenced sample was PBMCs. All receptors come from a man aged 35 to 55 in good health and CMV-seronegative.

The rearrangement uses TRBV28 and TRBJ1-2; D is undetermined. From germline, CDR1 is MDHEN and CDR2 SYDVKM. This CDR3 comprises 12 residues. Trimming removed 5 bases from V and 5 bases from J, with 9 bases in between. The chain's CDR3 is CASSPNKYGYTF. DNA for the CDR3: TGTGCCAGCAGTCCGAACAAGTATGGCTACACCTTC.

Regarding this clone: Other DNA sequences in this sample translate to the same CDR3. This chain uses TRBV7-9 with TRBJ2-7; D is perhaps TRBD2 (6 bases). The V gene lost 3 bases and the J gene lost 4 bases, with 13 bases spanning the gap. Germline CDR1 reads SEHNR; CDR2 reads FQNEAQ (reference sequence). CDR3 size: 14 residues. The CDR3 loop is CASSLAGGSYEQYF. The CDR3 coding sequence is TGTGCCAGCAGCTTGGCCGGGGGTAGTTACGAGCAGTACTTC.

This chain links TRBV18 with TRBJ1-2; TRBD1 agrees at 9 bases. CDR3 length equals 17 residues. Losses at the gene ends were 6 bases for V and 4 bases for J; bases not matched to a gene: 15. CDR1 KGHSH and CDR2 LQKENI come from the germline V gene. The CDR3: CASSRLDRGEEGYGYTF. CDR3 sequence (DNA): TGTGCCAGCTCGCGACTGGACAGGGGAGAGGAAGGCTATGGCTACACCTTC.

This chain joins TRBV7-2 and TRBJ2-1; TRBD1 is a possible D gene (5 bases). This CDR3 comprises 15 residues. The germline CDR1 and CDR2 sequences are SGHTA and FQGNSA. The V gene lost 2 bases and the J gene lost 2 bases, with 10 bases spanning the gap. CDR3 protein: CASSLRQGTYNEQFF. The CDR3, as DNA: TGTGCCAGCAGCTTAAGGCAGGGTACCTACAATGAGCAGTTCTTC. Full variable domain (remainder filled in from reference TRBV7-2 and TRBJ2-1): GAGVSQSPSNKVTEKGKDVELRCDPISGHTALYWYRQSLGQGLEFLIYFQGNSAPDKSGLPSDRFSAERTGGSVSTLTIQRTQQEDSAVYLCASSLRQGTYNEQFFGPGTRLTVL.

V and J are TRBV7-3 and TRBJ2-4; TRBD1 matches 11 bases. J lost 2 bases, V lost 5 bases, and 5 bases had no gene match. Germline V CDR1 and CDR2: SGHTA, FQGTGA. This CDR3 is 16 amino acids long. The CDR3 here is CASSQGQGETKNIQYF. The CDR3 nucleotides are TGTGCCAGCAGCCAGGGACAGGGGGAAACCAAAAACATTCAGTACTTC.

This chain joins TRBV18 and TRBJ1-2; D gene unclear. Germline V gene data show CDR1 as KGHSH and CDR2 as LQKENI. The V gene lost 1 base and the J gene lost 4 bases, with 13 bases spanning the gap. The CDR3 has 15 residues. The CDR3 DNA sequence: TGTGCCAGCTCACCACTCTTGGCAGGTGGCTATGGCTACACCTTC. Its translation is CASSPLLAGGYGYTF.

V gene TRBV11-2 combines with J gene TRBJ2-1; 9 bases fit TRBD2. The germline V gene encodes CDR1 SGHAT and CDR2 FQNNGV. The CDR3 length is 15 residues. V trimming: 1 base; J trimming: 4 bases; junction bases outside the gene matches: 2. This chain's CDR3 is CASSLGAGGYNEQFF. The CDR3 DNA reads TGTGCCAGCAGCTTAGGAGCGGGGGGTTACAATGAGCAGTTCTTC.

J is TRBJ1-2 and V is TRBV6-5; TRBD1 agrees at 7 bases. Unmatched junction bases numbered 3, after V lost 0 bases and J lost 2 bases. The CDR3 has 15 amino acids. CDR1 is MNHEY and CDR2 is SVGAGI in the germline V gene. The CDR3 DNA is TGTGCCAGCAGTTACTCGGGACAGAAAAACTATGGCTACACCTTC. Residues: CASSYSGQKNYGYTF.

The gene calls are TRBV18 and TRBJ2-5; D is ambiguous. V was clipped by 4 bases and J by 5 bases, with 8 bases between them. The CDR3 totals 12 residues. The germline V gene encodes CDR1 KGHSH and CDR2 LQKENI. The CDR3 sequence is CASSHIMETQYF. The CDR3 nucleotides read TGTGCCAGCTCACATATTATGGAGACCCAGTACTTC.

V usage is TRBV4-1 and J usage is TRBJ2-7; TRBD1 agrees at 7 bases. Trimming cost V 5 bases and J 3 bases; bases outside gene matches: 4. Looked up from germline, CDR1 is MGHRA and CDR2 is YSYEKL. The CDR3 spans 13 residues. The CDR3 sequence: CASSNRTGYEQYF. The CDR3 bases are TGCGCCAGCAGCAACCGGACAGGCTACGAGCAGTACTTC.

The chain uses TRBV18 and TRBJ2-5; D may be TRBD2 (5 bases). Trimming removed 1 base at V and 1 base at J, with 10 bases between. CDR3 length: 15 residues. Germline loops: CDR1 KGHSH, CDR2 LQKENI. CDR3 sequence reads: CASSPRGQTQETQYF. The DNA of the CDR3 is TGTGCCAGCTCACCACGCGGGCAGACCCAAGAGACCCAGTACTTC.

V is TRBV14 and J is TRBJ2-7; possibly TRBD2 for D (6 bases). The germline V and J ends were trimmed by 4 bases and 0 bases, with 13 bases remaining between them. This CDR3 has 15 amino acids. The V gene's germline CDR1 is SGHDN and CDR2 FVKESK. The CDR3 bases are TGTGCCAGCAGCCCCCTTCTGGGAGGCTCCTACGAGCAGTACTTC. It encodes CASSPLLGGSYEQYF.

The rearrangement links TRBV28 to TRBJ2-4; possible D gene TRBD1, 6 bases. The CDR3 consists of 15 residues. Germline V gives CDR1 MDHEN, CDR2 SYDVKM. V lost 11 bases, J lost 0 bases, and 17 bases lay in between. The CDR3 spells CAATDSALAKNIQYF. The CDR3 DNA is TGTGCCGCAACGGACAGTGCGTTAGCCAAAAACATTCAGTACTTC.

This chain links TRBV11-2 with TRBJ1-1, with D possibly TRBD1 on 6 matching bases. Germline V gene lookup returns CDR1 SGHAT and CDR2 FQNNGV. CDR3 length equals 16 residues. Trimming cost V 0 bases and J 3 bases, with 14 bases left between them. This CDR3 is CASSLEPGAGDTEAFF. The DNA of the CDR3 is TGTGCCAGCAGCTTAGAACCAGGGGCAGGAGACACTGAAGCTTTCTTT.

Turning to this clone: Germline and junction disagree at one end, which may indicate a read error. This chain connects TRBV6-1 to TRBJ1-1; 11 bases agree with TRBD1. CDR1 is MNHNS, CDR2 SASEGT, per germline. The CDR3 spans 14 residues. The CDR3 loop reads CASREGTGGTEAFF. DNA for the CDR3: TGTGCCAGCAGGGAAGGGACAGGGGGCACTGAAGCTTTCTTT.

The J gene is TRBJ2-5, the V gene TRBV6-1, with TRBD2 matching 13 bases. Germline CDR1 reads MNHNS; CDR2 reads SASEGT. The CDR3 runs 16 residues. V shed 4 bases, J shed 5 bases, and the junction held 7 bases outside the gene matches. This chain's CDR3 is CASSGLGLAGTETQYF. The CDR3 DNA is TGTGCCAGCAGTGGCCTGGGACTAGCGGGGACCGAGACCCAGTACTTC.

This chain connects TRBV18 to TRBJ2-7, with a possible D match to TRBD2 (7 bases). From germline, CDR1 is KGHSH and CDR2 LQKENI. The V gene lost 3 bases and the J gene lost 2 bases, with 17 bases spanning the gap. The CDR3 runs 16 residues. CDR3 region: CASSPRGGTDTYEQYF. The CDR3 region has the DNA TGTGCCAGCTCACCGAGGGGGGGGACGGATACCTACGAGCAGTACTTC.

CDR3 nucleotides: TGTGCCAGCAGCGGAGGGGTCCTAGCGGGGGTGAGAGATACGCAGTATTTT. Amino acids: CASSGGVLAGVRDTQYF. The V and J genes are TRBV11-1 and TRBJ2-3, with 10 bases fitting TRBD2. The CDR3 has 17 residues. V was clipped by 5 bases and J by 5 bases; unmatched bases: 13. Germline CDR1 reads SGHAT; CDR2 reads FQDESV (reference sequence). The full variable domain, rest sourced from reference TRBV11-1 and TRBJ2-3, is EAEVAQSPRYKITEKSQAVAFWCDPISGHATLYWYRQILGQGPELLVQFQDESVVDDSQLPKDRFSAERLKGVDSTLKIQPAELGDSAMYLCASSGGVLAGVRDTQYFGPGTRLTVL.

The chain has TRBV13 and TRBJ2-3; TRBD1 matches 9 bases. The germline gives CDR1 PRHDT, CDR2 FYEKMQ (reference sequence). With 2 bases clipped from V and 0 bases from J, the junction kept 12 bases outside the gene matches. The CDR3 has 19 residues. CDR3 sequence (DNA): TGTGCCAGCAGCTTAAGTGACGGGACAGGGATCGTGAGCACAGATACGCAGTATTTT. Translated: CASSLSDGTGIVSTDTQYF.

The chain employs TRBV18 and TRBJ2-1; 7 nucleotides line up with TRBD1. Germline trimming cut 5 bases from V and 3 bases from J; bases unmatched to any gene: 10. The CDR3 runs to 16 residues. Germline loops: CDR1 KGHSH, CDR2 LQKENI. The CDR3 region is CASSDNRGPNYNEQFF. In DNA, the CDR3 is TGTGCCAGCTCAGATAACAGGGGCCCGAACTACAATGAGCAGTTCTTC.